The entry that follows covers one TCR beta chain sequence. This record comes from a study of identical twins. TCRdb reprocessed the 5' RACE reads with MiXCR, giving one entry per CDR3 protein. The profile shows 400,000 to 500,000 distinct CDR3 sequences, around an eighth of them singletons. From germline, CDR1 is KGHDR and CDR2 SFDVKD. CDR3 length: 14 amino acids. The germline V and J ends were trimmed by 4 bases and 6 bases, with 15 bases remaining between them. These data were also filed under a second study, of yellow fever vaccine responses in identical twins.

Sequenced input: CD4+ T cells sorted from blood. This sequence joins TRBV24-1 and TRBJ2-7; tentative D call: TRBD1 (7 bases). This clonotype was obtained from a woman between 18 and 30 years old in good health. The CDR3 bases are TGTGCCACCAGTGAAGGGGGGACAGCCCGCGAGCAGTACTTC. Translated, it gives CATSEGGTAREQYF.